This TCR beta chain came from a study of T cells expressing NK-cell markers (dated by TCRdb to 2020 to 2021). Study-level background: Three sorted T-cell subsets (CD3+CD56+NKG2C+, CD3+CD56+NKG2C- and CD3+CD56-NKG2C+) from 8 or 9 donors had their TCR beta-chain repertoires profiled. Illumina HiSeq 2000/2500, MiSeq or NextSeq was used to sequence libraries as 2 x 150 bp reads. Among the eight sequenced donors, seven were HCMV-seropositive and one was HCMV-seronegative. The study sequenced eight donors, all healthy volunteers chosen at random: three men and five women. The paper as a whole reports these results and caveats: Whether the expanded NKG2C-expressing T cell clones were specific for HCMV antigens was left unclear. For six donors, the dominant CD3+CD56+NKG2C+ clonotypes were among the top 10 CD8+ clonotypes and accounted for about 1.0-7.5% of CD8+ T cells. Those dominant clonotypes were again the most abundant among CD3+CD56-NKG2C+ cells in a handful of donors, at roughly 25-65%.

Instrument on record: Illumina HiSeq 2000. TCR beta cDNA libraries were made by 5'RACE template switching that added a universal primer site and unique molecular identifiers. cDNA synthesis was primed from the TCR beta constant segment, followed by two successive PCR amplification steps. The authors' analysis ran thus. Reads were demultiplexed and grouped by UMI with MIGEC, and clonotypes were assembled and quantified with MiTCR. To remove erroneous sequences, TCR cDNA sequences were retained only when supported by two or more reads. The tcR package was used for downstream repertoire analysis, and clonotypes were matched between fractions using CDR3 nucleotide sequence together with V segment. VDJmatch was used to annotate antigen specificity against VDJdb, with one amino acid substitution allowed in CDR3. TCRdb reanalyzed the reads, keeping one entry per CDR3 protein sequence and omitting DNA. Clone size and V and J calls follow TCRdb, not the original study. The table held for this sample gives roughly 430,000 distinct CDR3 sequences. Of the sample, 7.3% falls within the top ten clones.

CDR1 is given as DFQATT and CDR2 as SNEGSKA, both from the germline V gene (reference sequence). The CDR3 starts with the cysteine, ends with the phenylalanine, and has 12 residues. DNA was not recorded. To determine HCMV serostatus, a commercial ELISA kit was used to detect HCMV-specific IgG in serum. Ficoll density gradient centrifugation was used to isolate peripheral blood mononuclear cells from blood. On this clonotype: The antigen it binds to is not known.

The receptor was derived from a woman between 18 and 75 years old in good health. The chain uses TRBV20-1 and TRBJ2-1; TCRdb designates TRBD1, a call that cannot be tested without DNA. The sequenced sample was blood T cells: a sorted CD56 or NKG2C T cell subset, CD4+ or CD8+ T cells, or bulk PBMC T cells (not recorded which). This receptor carries the CDR3 CSARDPPGEQFF.